Following are 16 T cell receptor beta chains from one sample sequenced in a study of shared clonotypes between healthy human individuals. Repertoires were generated with immunoSEQ multiplex PCR, while TCRdb's copy carries only in-frame clones and drops some. Of about 690,000 clones listed, roughly 87% were seen once; the top ten hold more than 30%. Sequencing was done on a sample of memory CD8+ T cells from PBMCs. Subset noted: CD45RO+ cells pooled with CCR7-negative TemRA cells. The source of these receptors is a man between 18 and 35 years old in good health. Some clones in this sample may be carry-over from other donors' samples.

This clone was seen just once. This chain connects TRBV5-1 to TRBJ2-1, with 7 bases that match TRBD2. The CDR3 covers 15 residues. Germline CDR1 SGHRS, CDR2 YFSETQ. V shed 1 base, J shed 4 bases, and the junction held 5 bases outside the gene matches. As DNA, the CDR3 is TGCGCCAGCAGCTTGATTAACGGGGGGTACAATGAGCAGTTCTTC. Translation: CASSLINGGYNEQFF.

CDR3 in DNA: TGTGCCACCAGCATGGGCAGAGGAATTCACCCCCTCCACTTT. Protein: CATSMGRGIHPLHF. This rearrangement joins TRBV15 to TRBJ1-6; no clear D gene. V lost 4 bases to trimming and J lost 13 bases, with 17 bases between them. CDR1 is LNHNV, CDR2 YYDKDF, per germline (reference sequence). This CDR3 is 14 amino acids long.

The genes are TRBV6-6 and TRBJ2-1; D is tentatively TRBD1 or TRBD2 (5 bases each). This CDR3 is 14 amino acids long. Deletions cut 5 bases from V and 8 bases from J, with 16 bases between. Germline V gives CDR1 MNHNY, CDR2 SVGAGI (reference sequence). CDR3 protein: CASSRDPGVHEQFF. The CDR3 bases are TGTGCCAGCAGTCGGGACCCTGGGGTACATGAGCAGTTCTTC.

A single count supports this clone. The V and J genes are TRBV7-9 and TRBJ2-3; D gene ambiguous. Per germline, CDR1 SEHNR and CDR2 FQNEAQ (reference sequence). This CDR3 region has 13 residues. V was shortened by 8 bases and J by 5 bases, with 14 bases between the two germline ends. The CDR3: CASRLVAQDTQYF. The CDR3 DNA reads as TGTGCCAGCCGGTTAGTCGCCCAAGATACGCAGTATTTT.

In nucleotides, the CDR3 is TGTGCCAGCAGCGTCGGGGGACCTTCCTACGAGCAGTACTTC. This codes for CASSVGGPSYEQYF. The chain couples TRBV7-3 to TRBJ2-7; a possible D gene is TRBD2 (6 bases). Germline V CDR1 and CDR2: SGHTA, FQGTGA. The CDR3 runs 14 residues. Trimming took 5 bases from V and 1 from J, leaving 12 bases between them. The variable domain in full, with the rest retrieved from reference TRBV7-3 and TRBJ2-7, is GAGVSQTPSNKVTEKGKYVELRCDPISGHTALYWYRQSLGQGPEFLIYFQGTGAADDSGLPNDRFFAVRPEGSVSTLKIQRTERGDSAVYLCASSVGGPSYEQYFGPGTRLTVT.

The genes are TRBV7-8 and TRBJ2-7, with D maybe TRBD1 (6 bases). The germline V and J ends were trimmed by 1 base and 5 bases, with 12 bases remaining between them. This CDR3 is built from 14 residues. Looked up from germline, CDR1 is SGHVS and CDR2 is FQNEAQ. The CDR3 DNA sequence: TGTGCCAGCAGCTTAGGAGGGGGAACCAACGAGCAGTACTTC. Translated, it gives CASSLGGGTNEQYF.

This clone was seen a handful of times. V usage is TRBV9 and J usage is TRBJ2-1; D is perhaps TRBD2 (6 bases). The V end lost 6 bases, the J end lost 0 bases, and 13 bases lay between the germline ends. Germline values: CDR1 SGDLS, CDR2 YYNGEE. This CDR3 contains 15 residues. The CDR3 reads CASNRRDSSYNEQFF. The CDR3 nucleotides read TGTGCCAGCAACCGTAGGGACTCCTCCTACAATGAGCAGTTCTTC.

V is TRBV28 and J is TRBJ1-2, with no clear D. Per germline, CDR1 MDHEN and CDR2 SYDVKM. This CDR3 has 12 amino acids. The ends were cut back, 6 bases at V and 4 bases at J, with 9 bases in the middle. This CDR3 is CASSRDVYGYTF. CDR3 bases: TGTGCCAGCAGCCGGGATGTCTATGGCTACACCTTC.

The chain joins TRBV5-1 to TRBJ2-3; 12 nucleotides match TRBD2. V lost 4 bases, J lost 2 bases, and 8 bases stayed unmatched. Germline CDR1 and CDR2: SGHRS and YFSETQ. This CDR3 has 17 residues. In DNA, the CDR3 is TGCGCCAGCAGCCCCGGACTAGCGGGGCATTACACAGATACGCAGTATTTT. Amino acids: CASSPGLAGHYTDTQYF.

Worth noting for this clone: The sample contains more than one DNA sequence encoding this CDR3. The genes are TRBV7-9 and TRBJ2-7; D not certain. Germline CDR1 is SEHNR and CDR2 is FQNEAQ (reference sequence). The CDR3 has 13 residues. V shed 5 bases and J shed 2 bases, with 10 bases lying between them. This CDR3 reads CASSPRTAYEQYF. In DNA, the CDR3 is TGTGCCAGCAGCCCACGGACGGCCTACGAGCAGTACTTC.

The chain is built from TRBV28 and TRBJ1-4; D is uncertain. Germline-derived CDR1 and CDR2 are MDHEN and SYDVKM. Trimming left V 2 bases short and J 0 bases short, with 7 bases between. The CDR3 is made up of 15 amino acids. For the CDR3, the DNA is TGTGCCAGCAGTTTACGACACACAACTAATGAAAAACTGTTTTTT. It codes for CASSLRHTTNEKLFF.

For this clone: The junction differs from germline at one of its ends, possibly a read error. The chain joins TRBV4-2 to TRBJ1-5, with D hard to call. Germline values: CDR1 LGHNA, CDR2 YNFKEQ. The CDR3 is made up of 14 amino acids. This chain's CDR3 is CASSQEKGGQFSSF. As DNA, the CDR3 is TGTGCCAGCAGCCAAGAAAAAGGAGGCCAGTTCTCTTCCTTT.

This clone has only a few counts. This chain uses TRBV6-6 with TRBJ1-1, with D maybe TRBD1 (6 bases). This CDR3 region has 14 residues. V lost 2 bases and J lost 8, with 15 bases in between. CDR1 and CDR2 (germline): MNHNY, SVGAGI (reference sequence). The CDR3 sequence is CASSYALGGVEAFF. CDR3 DNA sequence: TGTGCCAGCAGTTACGCTCTGGGGGGCGTGGAAGCTTTCTTT.

The chain joins TRBV5-6 to TRBJ1-2; 9 nucleotides agree with TRBD1. There are 15 residues in the CDR3. Germline-derived CDR1 and CDR2 are SGHDT and YYEEEE. Unmatched junction bases numbered 7, after V lost 0 bases and J lost 7 bases. The CDR3 nucleotides are TGTGCCAGCAGCTTGGTTAGGACAGGGGTTTTTGGCTACACCTTC. This translates into CASSLVRTGVFGYTF.

CDR3: CASSGGLAATDTQYF. CDR3 nucleotides: TGTGCCAGCAGCGGGGGACTAGCGGCCACAGATACGCAGTATTTT. The chain has TRBV9 and TRBJ2-3; 11 nucleotides align to TRBD2. V lost 3 bases to trimming and J lost 2 bases; unmatched junction nucleotides: 2. The CDR3 has 15 amino acids. Germline CDR1 is SGDLS and CDR2 is YYNGEE.

V gene TRBV6-5 combines with J gene TRBJ1-1; D gene ambiguous. The germline gives CDR1 MNHEY, CDR2 SVGAGI. The V end lost 5 bases, the J end lost 1 base, and 2 bases lay between the germline ends. The CDR3 spans 11 residues. CDR3 region: CASSRNTEAFF. The CDR3, as DNA: TGTGCCAGCAGTCGGAACACTGAAGCTTTCTTT.